Here is one T cell receptor beta chain with its context. What antigen it recognizes has not been identified. Per-nucleotide qualities are absent, and no much larger clonotype sits a single base away. Library preparation was by the immunoSEQ multiplex PCR assay. TCRdb's version of the immuneACCESS table is confined to in-frame rearrangements and falls short of the full clone set. An unresolved V gene accounts for under half of the shortfall where checked; the remainder is of unknown origin. The sample has approximately 82,000 clones on record, over 80% of them singletons. In total, the top ten clones hold roughly 15% of the sample. This record belongs to a study of radiotherapy plus CTLA-4 blockade in lung cancer (dated by TCRdb to 2016 to 2019). For the study in its entirety: Among enrolled patients, 15% to 20% had an objective response and roughly 33% reached disease control. Results and caveats for the whole study, not just this receptor: After treatment with radiotherapy and ipilimumab, TCR clones that originated in tumors expanded in peripheral blood. Increased serum interferon-beta after radiation, together with early dynamic changes in blood T cell clones, were reported to be the strongest predictors of response.

In this study, focal radiation therapy paired with CTLA-4 blockade (ipilimumab) was tested in patients who had chemo-refractory metastatic non-small-cell lung cancer. From a lookup of the germline V gene, CDR1 and CDR2 are SQVTM and ANQGSEA. Reading from cysteine to phenylalanine, the CDR3 counts 14 amino acids. Kept here is only the CDR3 DNA, which spans 42 bases and is read in frame from base 1. The junction carries 14 bases between V and J, which are trimmed by 5 bases and 1 base respectively. The chain is encoded by TRBV29-1 joined to TRBJ1-1; the best D guess is TRBD1, with 6 bases matching. This receptor was identified in a human donor with non-small cell lung cancer that progressed on radiotherapy plus ipilimumab. The sample consisted of peripheral blood, taken from a patient treated with radiotherapy plus ipilimumab. In nucleotide form, the sequence is TGCAGCGTTAAGCGACAGGCCGGGAACACTGAAGCTTTCTTT. Protein translation: CSVKRQAGNTEAFF. The CDR3, completed at both ends by the reference TRBV29-1 and TRBJ1-1 genes, gives the full variable domain SAVISQKPSRDICQRGTSLTIQCQVDSQVTMMFWYRQQPGQSLTLIATANQGSEATYESGFVIDKFPISRPNLTFSTLTVSNMSPEDSSIYLCSVKRQAGNTEAFFGQGTRLTVV.